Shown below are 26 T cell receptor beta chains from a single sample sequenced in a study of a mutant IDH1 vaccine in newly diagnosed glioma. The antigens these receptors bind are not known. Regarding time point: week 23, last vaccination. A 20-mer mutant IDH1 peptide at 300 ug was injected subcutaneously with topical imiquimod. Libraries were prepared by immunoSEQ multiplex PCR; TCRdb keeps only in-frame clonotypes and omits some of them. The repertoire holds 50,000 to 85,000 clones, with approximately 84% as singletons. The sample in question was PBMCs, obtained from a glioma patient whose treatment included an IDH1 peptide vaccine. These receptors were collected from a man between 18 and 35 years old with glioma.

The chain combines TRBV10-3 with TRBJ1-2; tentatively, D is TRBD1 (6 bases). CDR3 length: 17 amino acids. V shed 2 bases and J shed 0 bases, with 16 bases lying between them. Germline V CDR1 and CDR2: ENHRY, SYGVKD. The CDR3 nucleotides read TGTGCCATCAGTGAGGTACAGGGTGCCCGATCTAACTATGGCTACACCTTC. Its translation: CAISEVQGARSNYGYTF.

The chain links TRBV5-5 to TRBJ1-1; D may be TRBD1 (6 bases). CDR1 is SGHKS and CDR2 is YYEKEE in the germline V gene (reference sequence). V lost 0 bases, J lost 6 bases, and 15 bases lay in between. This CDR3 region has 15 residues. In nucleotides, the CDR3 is TGTGCCAGCAGCTTGGAAGATCTTGGACAGCCTGAAGCTTTCTTT. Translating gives CASSLEDLGQPEAFF.

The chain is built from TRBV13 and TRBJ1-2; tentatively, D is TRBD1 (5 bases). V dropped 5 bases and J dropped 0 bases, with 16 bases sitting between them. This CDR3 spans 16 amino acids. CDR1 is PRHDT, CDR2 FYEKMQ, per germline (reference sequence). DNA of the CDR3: TGTGCCAGCAGCAAGGAGGCAGGGCAATCTAACTATGGCTACACCTTC. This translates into CASSKEAGQSNYGYTF.

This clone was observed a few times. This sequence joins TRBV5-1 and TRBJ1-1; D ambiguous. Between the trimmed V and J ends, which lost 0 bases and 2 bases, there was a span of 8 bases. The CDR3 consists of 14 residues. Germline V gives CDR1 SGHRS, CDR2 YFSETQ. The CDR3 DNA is TGCGCCAGCAGCTTGGCCCCGGGAAACACTGAAGCTTTCTTT. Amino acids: CASSLAPGNTEAFF.

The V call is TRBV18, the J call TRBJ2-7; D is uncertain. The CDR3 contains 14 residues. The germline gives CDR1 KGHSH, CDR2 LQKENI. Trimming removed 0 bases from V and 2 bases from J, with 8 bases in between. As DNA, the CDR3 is TGTGCCAGCTCACCACCTCGAGCTACCTACGAGCAGTACTTC. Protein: CASSPPRATYEQYF. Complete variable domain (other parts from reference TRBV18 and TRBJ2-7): NAGVMQNPRHLVRRRGQEARLRCSPMKGHSHVYWYRQLPEEGLKFMVYLQKENIIDESGMPKERFSAEFPKEGPSILRIQQVVRGDSAAYFCASSPPRATYEQYFGPGTRLTVT.

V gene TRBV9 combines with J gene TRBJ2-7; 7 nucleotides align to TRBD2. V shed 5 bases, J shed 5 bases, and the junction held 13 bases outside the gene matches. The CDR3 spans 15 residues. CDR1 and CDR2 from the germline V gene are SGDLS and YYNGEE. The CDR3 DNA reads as TGTGCCAGCAGTCCAGGCCTAGCGGTATTCGACGAGCAGTACTTC. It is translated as CASSPGLAVFDEQYF. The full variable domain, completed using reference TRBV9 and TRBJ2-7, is DSGVTQTPKHLITATGQRVTLRCSPRSGDLSVYWYQQSLDQGLQFLIQYYNGEERAKGNILERFSAQQFPDLHSELNLSSLELGDSALYFCASSPGLAVFDEQYFGPGTRLTVT.

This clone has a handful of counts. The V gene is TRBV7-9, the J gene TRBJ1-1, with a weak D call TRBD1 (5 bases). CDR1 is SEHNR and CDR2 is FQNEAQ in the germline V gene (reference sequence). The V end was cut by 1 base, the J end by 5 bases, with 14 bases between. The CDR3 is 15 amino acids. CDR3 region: CASSLVVGGDTEAFF. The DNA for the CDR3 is TGTGCCAGCAGCTTAGTGGTGGGGGGGGATACTGAAGCTTTCTTT.

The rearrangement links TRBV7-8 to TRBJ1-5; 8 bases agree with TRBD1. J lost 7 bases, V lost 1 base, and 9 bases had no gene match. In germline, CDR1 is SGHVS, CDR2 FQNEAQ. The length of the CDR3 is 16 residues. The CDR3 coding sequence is TGTGCCAGCAGCTTAGTTGGGACAGGACTATGGCAGCCCCAGCATTTT. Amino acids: CASSLVGTGLWQPQHF.

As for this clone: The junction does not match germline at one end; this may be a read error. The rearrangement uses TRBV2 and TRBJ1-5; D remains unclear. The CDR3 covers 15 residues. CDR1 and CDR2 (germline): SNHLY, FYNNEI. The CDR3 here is CTSSPDRYSNQPQHF. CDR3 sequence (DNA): TGTACCAGCAGTCCCGACCGATATAGCAATCAGCCCCAGCATTTT.

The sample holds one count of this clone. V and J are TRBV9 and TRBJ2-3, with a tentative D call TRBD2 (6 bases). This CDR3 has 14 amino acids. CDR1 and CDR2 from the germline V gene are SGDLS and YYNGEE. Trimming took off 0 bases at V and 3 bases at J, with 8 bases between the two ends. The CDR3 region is CASSVAGVTDTQYF. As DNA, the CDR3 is TGTGCCAGCAGCGTAGCGGGGGTAACAGATACGCAGTATTTT.

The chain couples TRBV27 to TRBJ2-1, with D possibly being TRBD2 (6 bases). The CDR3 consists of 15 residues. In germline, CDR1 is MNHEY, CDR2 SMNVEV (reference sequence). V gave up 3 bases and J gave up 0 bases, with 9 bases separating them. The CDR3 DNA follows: TGTGCCAGCAGTTTCGGGAGCACCTCCTACAATGAGCAGTTCTTC. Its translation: CASSFGSTSYNEQFF.

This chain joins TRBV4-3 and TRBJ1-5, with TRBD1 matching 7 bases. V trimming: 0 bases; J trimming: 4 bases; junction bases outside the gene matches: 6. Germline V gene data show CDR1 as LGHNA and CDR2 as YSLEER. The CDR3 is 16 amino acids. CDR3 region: CASSQDRAGGNQPQHF. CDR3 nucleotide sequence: TGCGCCAGCAGCCAAGATCGTGCAGGGGGAAATCAGCCCCAGCATTTT.

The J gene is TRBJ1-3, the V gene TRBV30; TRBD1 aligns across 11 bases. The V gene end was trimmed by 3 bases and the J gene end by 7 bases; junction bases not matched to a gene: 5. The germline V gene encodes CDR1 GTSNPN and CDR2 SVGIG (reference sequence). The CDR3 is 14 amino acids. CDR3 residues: CAWRKGQGVNTIYF. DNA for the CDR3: TGTGCCTGGAGAAAGGGACAGGGGGTCAACACCATATATTTT.

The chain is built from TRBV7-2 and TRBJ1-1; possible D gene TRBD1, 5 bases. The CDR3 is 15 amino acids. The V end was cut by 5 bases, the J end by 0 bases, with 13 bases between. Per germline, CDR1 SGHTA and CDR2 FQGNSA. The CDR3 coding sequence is TGTGCCAGCAGCCTCAGGGTTCCCATGAACACTGAAGCTTTCTTT. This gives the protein CASSLRVPMNTEAFF.

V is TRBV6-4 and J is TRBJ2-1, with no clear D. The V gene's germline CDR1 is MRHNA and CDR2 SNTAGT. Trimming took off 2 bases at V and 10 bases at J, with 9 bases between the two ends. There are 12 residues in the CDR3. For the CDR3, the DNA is TGTGCCAGCAGTGACGACTCCGGGGAGCAGTTCTTC. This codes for CASSDDSGEQFF.

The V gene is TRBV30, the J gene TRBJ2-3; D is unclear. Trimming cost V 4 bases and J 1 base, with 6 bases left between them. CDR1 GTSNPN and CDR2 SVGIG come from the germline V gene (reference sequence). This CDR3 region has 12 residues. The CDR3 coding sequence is TGTGCCTGGAACTGGGGCACAGATACGCAGTATTTT. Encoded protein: CAWNWGTDTQYF.

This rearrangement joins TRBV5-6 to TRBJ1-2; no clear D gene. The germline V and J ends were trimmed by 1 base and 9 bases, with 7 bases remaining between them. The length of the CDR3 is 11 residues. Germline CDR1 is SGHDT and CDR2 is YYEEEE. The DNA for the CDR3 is TGTGCCAGCAGCTTGCATCGGAGCTACACCTTC. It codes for CASSLHRSYTF.

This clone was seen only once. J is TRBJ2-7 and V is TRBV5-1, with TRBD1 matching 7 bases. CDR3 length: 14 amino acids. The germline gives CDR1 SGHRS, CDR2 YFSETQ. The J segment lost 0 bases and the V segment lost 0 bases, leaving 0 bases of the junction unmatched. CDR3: CASSLGDSSYEQYF. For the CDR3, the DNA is TGCGCCAGCAGCTTGGGGGACAGCTCCTACGAGCAGTACTTC. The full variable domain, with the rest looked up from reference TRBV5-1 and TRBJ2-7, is KAGVTQTPRYLIKTRGQQVTLSCSPISGHRSVSWYQQTPGQGLQFLFEYFSETQRNKGNFPGRFSGRQFSNSRSEMNVSTLELGDSALYLCASSLGDSSYEQYFGPGTRLTVT.

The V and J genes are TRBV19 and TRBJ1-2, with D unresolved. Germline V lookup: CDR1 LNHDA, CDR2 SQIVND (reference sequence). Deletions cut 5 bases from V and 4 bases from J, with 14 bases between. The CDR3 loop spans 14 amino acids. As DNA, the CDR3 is TGTGCCAGTAGTCCGGTCGATCACGCCTATGGCTACACCTTC. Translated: CASSPVDHAYGYTF.

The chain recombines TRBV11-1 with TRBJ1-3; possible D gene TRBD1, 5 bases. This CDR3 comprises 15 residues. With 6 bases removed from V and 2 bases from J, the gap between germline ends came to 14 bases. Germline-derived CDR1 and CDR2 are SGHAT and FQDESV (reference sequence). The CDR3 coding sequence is TGTGCCAGCAGACACGACAGCGAGCCTGGAAACACCATATATTTT. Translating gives CASRHDSEPGNTIYF.

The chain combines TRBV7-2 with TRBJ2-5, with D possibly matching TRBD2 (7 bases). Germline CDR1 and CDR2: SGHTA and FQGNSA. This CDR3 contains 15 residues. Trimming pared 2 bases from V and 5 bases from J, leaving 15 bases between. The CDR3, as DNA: TGTGCCAGCAGCTTATTCGGGGGGCTAGGGGAGACCCAGTACTTC. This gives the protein CASSLFGGLGETQYF. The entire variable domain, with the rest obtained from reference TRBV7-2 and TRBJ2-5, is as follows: GAGVSQSPSNKVTEKGKDVELRCDPISGHTALYWYRQSLGQGLEFLIYFQGNSAPDKSGLPSDRFSAERTGGSVSTLTIQRTQQEDSAVYLCASSLFGGLGETQYFGPGTRLLVL.

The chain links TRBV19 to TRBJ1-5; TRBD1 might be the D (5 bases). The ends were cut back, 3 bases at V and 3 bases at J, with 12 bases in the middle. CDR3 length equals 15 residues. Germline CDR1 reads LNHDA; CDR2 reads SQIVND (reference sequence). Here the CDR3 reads CASSIGRVNNQPQHF. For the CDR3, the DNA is TGTGCCAGTAGTATCGGCAGGGTTAACAATCAGCCCCAGCATTTT.

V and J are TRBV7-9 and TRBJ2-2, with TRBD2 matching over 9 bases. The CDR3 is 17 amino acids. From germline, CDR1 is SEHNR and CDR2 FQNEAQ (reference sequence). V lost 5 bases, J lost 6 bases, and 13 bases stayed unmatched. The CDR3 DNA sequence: TGTGCCAGCAGCGGAAGCGCGTGGCGGGAGGGCGCCGGGGAGCTGTTTTTT. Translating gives CASSGSAWREGAGELFF.

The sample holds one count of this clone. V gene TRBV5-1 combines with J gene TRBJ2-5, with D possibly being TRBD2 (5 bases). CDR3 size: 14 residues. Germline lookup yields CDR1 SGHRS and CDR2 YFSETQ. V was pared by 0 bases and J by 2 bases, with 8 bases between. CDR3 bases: TGCGCCAGCAGCTTGGCAATAGCGCAAGAGACCCAGTACTTC. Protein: CASSLAIAQETQYF.

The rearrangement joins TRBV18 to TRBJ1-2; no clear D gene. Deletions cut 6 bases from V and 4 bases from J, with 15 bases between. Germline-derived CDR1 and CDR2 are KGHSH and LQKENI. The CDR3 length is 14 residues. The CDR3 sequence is CASSPNTEGYGYTF. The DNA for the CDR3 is TGTGCCAGCTCCCCCAACACCGAGGGCTATGGCTACACCTTC.

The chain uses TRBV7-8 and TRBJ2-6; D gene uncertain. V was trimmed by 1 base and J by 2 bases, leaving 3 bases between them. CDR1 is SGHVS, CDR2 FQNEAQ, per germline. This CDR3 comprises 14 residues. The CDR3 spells CASSLGPGANVLTF. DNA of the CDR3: TGTGCCAGCAGCTTAGGTCCTGGGGCCAACGTCCTGACTTTC.